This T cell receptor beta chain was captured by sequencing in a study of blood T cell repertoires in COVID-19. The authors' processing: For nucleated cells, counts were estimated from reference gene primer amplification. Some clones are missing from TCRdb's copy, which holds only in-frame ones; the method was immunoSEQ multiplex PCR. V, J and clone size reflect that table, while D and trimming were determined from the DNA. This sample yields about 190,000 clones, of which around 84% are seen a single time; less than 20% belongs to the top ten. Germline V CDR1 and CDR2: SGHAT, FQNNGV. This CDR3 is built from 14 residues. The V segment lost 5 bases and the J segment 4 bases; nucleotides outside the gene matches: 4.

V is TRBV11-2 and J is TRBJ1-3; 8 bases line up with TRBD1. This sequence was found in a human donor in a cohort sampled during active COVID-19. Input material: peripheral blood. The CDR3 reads CASSLTGVGNTIYF. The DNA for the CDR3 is TGTGCCAGCAGCCTGACAGGGGTCGGAAACACCATATATTTT.